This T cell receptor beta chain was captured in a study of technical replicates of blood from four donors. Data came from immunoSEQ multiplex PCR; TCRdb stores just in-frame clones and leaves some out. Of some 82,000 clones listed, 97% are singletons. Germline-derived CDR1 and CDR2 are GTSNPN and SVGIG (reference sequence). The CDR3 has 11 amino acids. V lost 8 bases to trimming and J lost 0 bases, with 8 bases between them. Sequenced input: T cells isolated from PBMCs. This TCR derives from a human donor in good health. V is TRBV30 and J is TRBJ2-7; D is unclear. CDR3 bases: TGTGCCGGATCGGGCTCCTACGAGCAGTACTTC. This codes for CAGSGSYEQYF.